The 3 T cell receptor beta chains below were found in one sample sequenced in a study of graft-versus-host responses after intestinal transplantation. Generated by immunoSEQ multiplex PCR, the TCRdb table keeps only in-frame clones and is missing some. The repertoire holds about 100,000 clones, with approximately 84% as singletons. These receptors have no known antigen. Sequenced material: unstimulated CD4+ T cells sorted from spleen or lymph node cells, taken before intestinal transplant. The receptors derive from a human donor who received an intestinal transplant.

This clone has only one observation. This chain uses TRBV29-1 with TRBJ1-4, with D possibly matching TRBD1 (5 bases). Trimming cost V 6 bases and J 8 bases, with 16 bases left between them. Germline V lookup: CDR1 SQVTM, CDR2 ANQGSEA. The CDR3 totals 13 residues. CDR3 in amino acids: CSVTTAKREKLFF. The CDR3 nucleotides read TGCAGCGTGACGACAGCCAAGAGGGAAAAACTGTTTTTT. The full variable domain, its missing parts supplied by reference TRBV29-1 and TRBJ1-4, is SAVISQKPSRDICQRGTSLTIQCQVDSQVTMMFWYRQQPGQSLTLIATANQGSEATYESGFVIDKFPISRPNLTFSTLTVSNMSPEDSSIYLCSVTTAKREKLFFGSGTQLSVL.

V gene TRBV29-1 combines with J gene TRBJ2-5, with 7 positions matching TRBD1. The CDR3 runs 12 residues. After removal of 6 bases from V and 5 bases from J, the junction contained 6 bases not matched to a gene. The germline V gene encodes CDR1 SQVTM and CDR2 ANQGSEA. The CDR3 sequence is CSVKTGSETQYF. DNA for the CDR3: TGCAGCGTCAAGACAGGGAGCGAGACCCAGTACTTC. The whole variable domain, filled in from reference TRBV29-1 and TRBJ2-5, reads SAVISQKPSRDICQRGTSLTIQCQVDSQVTMMFWYRQQPGQSLTLIATANQGSEATYESGFVIDKFPISRPNLTFSTLTVSNMSPEDSSIYLCSVKTGSETQYFGPGTRLLVL.

For the CDR3, the DNA is TGTGCCAGCAGTTCCGTCGAATGGGACAGGGAGCAGCCCCAGCATTTT. Its translation: CASSSVEWDREQPQHF. V usage is TRBV6-6 and J usage is TRBJ1-5, with 9 bases aligning to TRBD1. Germline V lookup: CDR1 MNHNY, CDR2 SVGAGI (reference sequence). This CDR3 region has 16 residues. V shed 4 bases, J shed 7 bases, and the junction held 11 bases outside the gene matches.